This TCR beta chain appears in the sequencing data of a study of cytomegalovirus exposure and HLA in healthy donors. Overall study findings and caveats: Highest at DRB1 and lowest at HLA-C, TCR association rates differed among HLA loci in a later analysis. The authors listed 150 to 200 TCR beta chains as cytomegalovirus-associated. According to an earlier analysis, most TCR beta V segments yielded productive rearrangements about 87% or about 30% of the time. In a later analysis, productive TCRs from donors in an Asian-associated ancestry cluster reportedly carried fewer N-insertions than the cohort mean.

PCR primers comprised 60 Vbeta and 13 Jbeta primers. Some clones are missing from TCRdb's copy, which holds only in-frame ones; the method was immunoSEQ multiplex PCR. The sample comprises approximately 160,000 clones, 70% to 75% of which are singletons, and approximately 5% rests with the top ten. As for this clone: The antigen remains unidentified.

The sequencing sample was made of PBMCs. The sequence came from a man between 18 and 29 years old in good health and CMV-seropositive.

As DNA, the CDR3 is TGTGCCAGCAGCCCGCAGCGGGGGGGCCTCAACAATGAGCAGTTCTTC. This codes for CASSPQRGGLNNEQFF. The chain carries TRBV14 and TRBJ2-1; TRBD2 matches 10 bases. This CDR3 comprises 16 residues. From germline, CDR1 is SGHDN and CDR2 FVKESK. The V gene end was trimmed by 4 bases and the J gene end by 5 bases; junction bases not matched to a gene: 8.